Below are 9 T cell receptor beta chains sequenced from a single sample in a study of identical twins. TCRdb redid the calling of the 5' RACE reads with MiXCR, one entry per CDR3 protein. The sample carries 700,000 or so distinct CDR3 sequences, around 20% recorded once. The same data also went into a second study, on T cells expressing NK-cell markers.

The sample consisted of PBMCs. These receptors all come from a woman younger than 30 in good health.

In its sample, this clonotype was seen many times. The V gene is TRBV10-3, the J gene TRBJ2-2; D might be TRBD1 (6 bases). V was shortened by 6 bases and J by 0 bases, with 11 bases between the two germline ends. Germline V CDR1 and CDR2: ENHRY, SYGVKD. CDR3 length equals 15 residues. CDR3 residues: CAIRATGANTGELFF. The CDR3 DNA reads TGTGCCATCAGGGCGACAGGAGCGAACACCGGGGAGCTGTTTTTT.

The chain carries TRBV6-5 and TRBJ2-7; D is possibly TRBD1 (5 bases). There are 17 residues in the CDR3. The V end lost 0 bases, the J end lost 0 bases, and 15 bases lay between the germline ends. CDR1 is MNHEY, CDR2 SVGAGI, per germline. The CDR3 DNA follows: TGTGCCAGCAGTTACTCATTCCGGTACAGGAGCTCCTACGAGCAGTACTTC. Translated, it gives CASSYSFRYRSSYEQYF.

This clonotype was counted many times. V usage is TRBV20-1 and J usage is TRBJ2-3; a possible D gene is TRBD2 (5 bases). This CDR3 is built from 13 residues. Trimming left V 5 bases short and J 1 base short, with 10 bases between. The germline V gene encodes CDR1 DFQATT and CDR2 SNEGSKA (reference sequence). The DNA of the CDR3 is TGCAGTGCTCCATGGCGGGGCACAGATACGCAGTATTTT. This codes for CSAPWRGTDTQYF.

The chain employs TRBV7-9 and TRBJ2-5; the D is unclear. Trimming cost V 1 base and J 1 base, with 13 bases left between them. Germline lookup yields CDR1 SEHNR and CDR2 FQNEAQ (reference sequence). There are 16 residues in the CDR3. In nucleotides, the CDR3 is TGTGCCAGCAGCTTAGGCTGGGGAAAGGTCCAAGAGACCCAGTACTTC. Translated: CASSLGWGKVQETQYF.

The chain combines TRBV5-6 with TRBJ1-2; D remains ambiguous. CDR3 size: 13 residues. V dropped 3 bases and J dropped 4 bases, with 10 bases sitting between them. Looked up from germline, CDR1 is SGHDT and CDR2 is YYEEEE. CDR3 sequence reads: CASSSGRTYGYTF. The CDR3 region has the DNA TGTGCCAGCAGCTCTGGACGGACCTATGGCTACACCTTC.

This clonotype was observed many times. This chain connects TRBV10-1 to TRBJ2-3; D may be TRBD1 or TRBD2 (5 bases each). This CDR3 spans 13 amino acids. Trimming took 7 bases from V and 2 from J, leaving 10 bases between them. Germline V gene data show CDR1 as WNHNN and CDR2 as SYGVQD (reference sequence). The CDR3 nucleotides are TGCGCCAGCAACCGGGACCCCACAGATACGCAGTATTTT. Residues: CASNRDPTDTQYF.

CDR3 bases: TGTGCCAGCAGGTCTACCGGGTCAGGCAATCAGCCCCAGCATTTT. Protein product: CASRSTGSGNQPQHF. The genes are TRBV6-1 and TRBJ1-5, with unresolved D. The CDR3 is 15 amino acids. Trimming left V 6 bases short and J 2 bases short, with 14 bases between. Germline V lookup: CDR1 MNHNS, CDR2 SASEGT.

This clonotype has more than one count but fewer than ten. V and J are TRBV9 and TRBJ2-2, with 7 positions matching TRBD1. The V gene end was trimmed by 3 bases and the J gene end by 1 base; junction bases not matched to a gene: 6. The CDR3 extends over 16 amino acids. CDR1 SGDLS and CDR2 YYNGEE come from the germline V gene. The CDR3 reads CASSGYRGQNTGELFF. The CDR3 nucleotides read TGTGCCAGCAGCGGCTACAGGGGCCAGAACACCGGGGAGCTGTTTTTT.

This clonotype has just a few counts. V and J are TRBV12-3 or TRBV12-4 and TRBJ1-1; D not resolved. The CDR3 consists of 11 residues. V was clipped by 5 bases and J by 11 bases, with 12 bases between them. In DNA, the CDR3 is TGTGCCAGCAGTCCCGAGGGTGGTGCTTTCTTT. This gives the protein CASSPEGGAFF.